Listed below are T cell receptor beta chains from one sample, sequenced in a study of technical replicates of blood from several donors. TCRdb's table, derived via immunoSEQ multiplex PCR, lists solely in-frame clones and lacks some. The table records about 15,000 clones, 85% to 90% of them present only once. Material for sequencing was PBMCs. These TCRs come from a human donor in good health. Each CDR3 is given with its conserved first and last residue. The D gene is left open where the match is weak. Clone size is not always given. Where it is, it says once, few, many or a class for expanded clones.

. | TRBD2 | TRBJ2-5 | TRBV28 | CASSYPQREGHETQYF | TGTGCCAGCAGTTACCCCCAGCGGGAGGGCCATGAGACCCAGTACTTC
. | . | TRBJ1-1 | TRBV6-1 | CASTQQGNTEAFF | TGTGCCAGCACCCAACAGGGGAACACTGAAGCTTTCTTT
few | . | TRBJ2-7 | TRBV7-9 | CASSLGLSGEQYF | TGTGCCAGCAGCTTAGGGTTGAGCGGCGAGCAGTACTTC
. | TRBD2 | TRBJ2-3 | TRBV6-1 | CASSERPSGRTDTQYF | TGTGCCAGCAGTGAACGTCCTAGCGGGCGCACAGATACGCAGTATTTT
once | . | TRBJ2-5 | TRBV30 | CAWSSTSGETQYF | TGTGCCTGGAGTTCGACTAGTGGGGAGACCCAGTACTTC
. | . | TRBJ1-3 | TRBV7-8 | CASSPRQDGYLGNTIYF | TGTGCCAGCAGCCCTCGACAGGACGGGTACCTTGGAAACACCATATATTTT
few | TRBD1 | TRBJ1-5 | TRBV6-1 | CASRDRDNQPQHF | TGTGCCAGCAGAGACAGGGACAATCAGCCCCAGCATTTT
. | . | TRBJ2-7 | TRBV4-1 | CASSQDSNFYEQYF | TGCGCCAGCAGCCAAGATAGTAACTTCTACGAGCAGTACTTC
. | . | TRBJ1-3 | TRBV2 | CASRLTTGNTIYF | TGTGCCAGCCGACTTACGACTGGAAACACCATATATTTT
. | TRBD1 | TRBJ1-2 | TRBV15 | CATSEPDRANGYTF | TGTGCCACCAGCGAACCAGACAGGGCGAATGGCTACACCTTC
few | TRBD1 | TRBJ2-3 | TRBV7-9 | CASSLGTGDTDTQYF | TGTGCCAGCAGCTTAGGGACAGGGGATACAGATACGCAGTATTTT
. | . | TRBJ1-4 | TRBV28 | CASSKNSQSEKLFF | TGTGCCAGCAGCAAAAATTCACAGTCGGAAAAACTGTTTTTT
. | TRBD2 | TRBJ2-1 | TRBV27 | CASVGSSGSDNEQFF | TGTGCCAGCGTAGGATCTAGCGGGAGCGACAATGAGCAGTTCTTC
. | TRBD1 | TRBJ2-1 | TRBV28 | CASSFSGTGFYNEQFF | TGTGCCAGCAGTTTCTCGGGGACAGGCTTCTACAATGAGCAGTTCTTC
. | . | TRBJ2-1 | TRBV6-6 | CASSYSQGNEQFF | TGTGCCAGCAGTTACTCGCAGGGCAATGAGCAGTTCTTC
. | . | TRBJ2-7 | TRBV19 | CASSPVRGSSYEQYF | TGTGCCAGTAGTCCCGTACGGGGAAGCTCCTACGAGCAGTACTTC
. | TRBD1 | TRBJ2-7 | TRBV5-1 | CASSTGQGRDEQYF | TGCGCCAGCAGCACCGGACAGGGACGAGACGAGCAGTACTTC
. | . | TRBJ1-3 | TRBV28 | CASTPPGLSSGNTIYF | TGTGCCAGCACCCCGCCCGGTCTCTCCTCTGGAAACACCATATATTTT
. | . | TRBJ1-4 | TRBV19 | CASSGRFHEKLFF | TGTGCCAGTAGCGGGAGGTTTCATGAAAAACTGTTTTTT
. | . | TRBJ2-5 | TRBV29-1 | CSHLAVQETQYF | TGCAGCCACCTAGCAGTTCAAGAGACCCAGTACTTC
few | . | TRBJ1-1 | TRBV28 | CASRGVGGMNTEAFF | TGTGCCAGCAGAGGGGTGGGGGGGATGAACACTGAAGCTTTCTTT
large | TRBD2 | TRBJ2-1 | TRBV6-4 | CASSDSTSGSNEQFF | TGTGCCAGCAGTGATTCAACTAGCGGGAGTAATGAGCAGTTCTTC
. | TRBD2 | TRBJ2-7 | TRBV19 | CASSPWGGSHEQYF | TGTGCCAGTAGTCCCTGGGGGGGTTCCCACGAGCAGTACTTC
. | . | TRBJ2-6 | TRBV18 | CASSPTVIGANVLTF | TGTGCCAGCTCACCCACTGTTATTGGGGCCAACGTCCTGACTTTC
. | . | TRBJ1-4 | TRBV4-2 | CASSQEPSGGNEKLFF | TGTGCCAGCAGCCAAGAACCCTCCGGGGGGAACGAAAAACTGTTTTTT
. | . | TRBJ2-2 | TRBV19 | CASSITRARNTGELFF | TGTGCCAGTAGTATTACGCGGGCACGGAACACCGGGGAGCTGTTTTTT
. | . | TRBJ2-1 | TRBV29-1 | CSVEGASNLANEQFF | TGCAGCGTTGAGGGGGCTAGCAATTTAGCTAATGAGCAGTTCTTC
. | . | TRBJ1-1 | TRBV27 | CASSITANTEAFF | TGTGCCAGCAGTATTACAGCAAACACTGAAGCTTTCTTT
once | TRBD2 | TRBJ2-1 | TRBV7-9 | CASSILAGGPGEQFF | TGTGCCAGCAGCATACTAGCGGGAGGGCCAGGTGAGCAGTTCTTC
. | . | TRBJ2-3 | TRBV7-2 | CASSLNFQRRSSTDTQYF | TGTGCCAGCAGCCTCAACTTCCAGCGGCGTTCTAGCACAGATACGCAGTATTTT
. | TRBD1 | TRBJ1-5 | TRBV5-1 | CASSLGQGGSNQPQHF | TGCGCCAGCAGCTTGGGGCAGGGGGGAAGCAATCAGCCCCAGCATTTT
. | . | TRBJ1-3 | TRBV6-5 | CASSSGFSGNTIYF | TGTGCCAGCAGTTCGGGTTTCTCTGGAAACACCATATATTTT
. | . | TRBJ2-1 | TRBV5-1 | CASSWEREIYNEQFF | TGCGCCAGCAGCTGGGAGAGGGAGATCTACAATGAGCAGTTCTTC
. | TRBD2 | TRBJ2-5 | TRBV5-1 | CASAPLAGSETQYF | TGCGCCAGCGCCCCACTAGCGGGAAGTGAGACCCAGTACTTC
once | TRBD2 | TRBJ2-7 | TRBV19 | CASTGLAGAGEQYF | TGTGCCAGTACCGGACTAGCGGGAGCTGGTGAGCAGTACTTC
. | . | TRBJ2-2 | TRBV10-1 | CASSGGQGGANTGELFF | TGCGCCAGCAGCGGGGGGCAGGGAGGCGCGAACACCGGGGAGCTGTTTTTT
. | TRBD2 | TRBJ2-1 | TRBV18 | CASSPMGLGNEQFF | TGTGCCAGCTCACCTATGGGACTAGGGAATGAGCAGTTCTTC
. | . | TRBJ2-5 | TRBV5-1 | CAGSPRGRPPQETQYF | TGCGCCGGCAGTCCCAGGGGCAGACCTCCCCAAGAGACCCAGTACTTC
. | TRBD1 | TRBJ1-4 | TRBV9 | CASSPRQGPHLGDEKLFF | TGTGCCAGCAGCCCTCGACAGGGGCCTCACCTAGGGGATGAAAAACTGTTTTTT
. | TRBD2 | TRBJ2-5 | TRBV19 | CASSLAGFQETQYF | TGTGCCAGTAGTCTAGCGGGATTCCAAGAGACCCAGTACTTC
. | TRBD1 | TRBJ2-7 | TRBV9 | CASSVGQGNEQYF | TGTGCCAGCAGCGTGGGACAGGGTAACGAGCAGTACTTC
. | TRBD2 | TRBJ2-1 | TRBV11-2 | CASSRLAALGNEQFF | TGTGCCAGCAGCCGGCTAGCGGCACTGGGTAATGAGCAGTTCTTC
. | . | TRBJ2-1 | TRBV18 | CASSPRTNGYNEQFF | TGTGCCAGCTCACCACGGACTAACGGTTACAATGAGCAGTTCTTC
few | TRBD2 | TRBJ2-7 | TRBV4-1 | CASSHLAGGAYEQYF | TGCGCCAGCAGCCATCTAGCGGGAGGAGCCTACGAGCAGTACTTC
. | TRBD1 | TRBJ2-1 | TRBV7-9 | CASRLGTAYNEQFF | TGTGCCAGCAGGCTCGGGACAGCGTACAATGAGCAGTTCTTC
. | TRBD1 | TRBJ1-5 | TRBV7-9 | CASSLARQGSNQPQHF | TGTGCCAGCAGCTTAGCCCGACAGGGTAGCAATCAGCCCCAGCATTTT
. | . | TRBJ1-4 | TRBV5-6 | CASSPSGGPTNEKLFF | TGTGCCAGCAGCCCCAGTGGGGGCCCTACTAATGAAAAACTGTTTTTT
. | . | TRBJ2-5 | TRBV7-3 | CASSPGTRQETQYF | TGTGCCAGCAGCCCCGGGACTCGCCAAGAGACCCAGTACTTC
. | TRBD2 | TRBJ2-5 | TRBV2 | CASSEGSSSGGETQYF | TGTGCCAGCAGTGAAGGCTCTAGCTCCGGGGGGGAGACCCAGTACTTC
. | . | TRBJ2-2 | TRBV5-1 | CASSPQYTGELFF | TGCGCCAGCAGCCCACAGTACACCGGGGAGCTGTTTTTT
. | . | TRBJ1-4 | TRBV9 | CASSSSQPGGEKLFF | TGTGCCAGCAGCTCGAGCCAACCCGGCGGGGAAAAACTGTTTTTT
. | TRBD2 | TRBJ2-2 | TRBV2 | CASRGSGRRELFF | TGTGCCAGCAGGGGTAGCGGGAGACGGGAGCTGTTTTTT
. | TRBD1 | TRBJ1-5 | TRBV2 | CASRTGRNQPQHF | TGTGCCAGCAGGACAGGGAGAAATCAGCCCCAGCATTTT
medium-sized | TRBD2 | TRBJ2-7 | TRBV25-1 | CASSEETSGNREQYF | TGTGCCAGCAGTGAAGAGACTAGCGGGAATCGGGAGCAGTACTTC
. | . | TRBJ1-1 | TRBV13 | CASSPRYTEAFF | TGTGCCAGCAGCCCCAGGTACACTGAAGCTTTCTTT
. | . | TRBJ1-1 | TRBV7-8 | CASSLLVDTEAFF | TGTGCCAGCAGCTTATTAGTGGACACTGAAGCTTTCTTT
. | . | TRBJ2-7 | TRBV28 | CASRRQGPYEQYF | TGTGCCAGCAGAAGGCAGGGCCCCTACGAGCAGTACTTC
. | . | TRBJ1-5 | TRBV7-2 | CASSLAAGKWQPQHF | TGTGCCAGCAGCTTAGCGGCGGGAAAATGGCAGCCCCAGCATTTT